The sequence of this TCR beta chain was determined in a study of blood T cell repertoires in COVID-19. Overall study context: There were acute and convalescent COVID-19 samples, and they came from the United States, Italy and Spain. PBMCs, B-cell-depleted T cells, or T cells provided the cDNA or gDNA that made up the material.

There are 12 residues in the CDR3. Trimming stripped 8 bases from V and 0 bases from J, with 8 bases between. The germline CDR1 and CDR2 sequences are SGHKS and YYEKEE (reference sequence). Libraries were prepared by immunoSEQ multiplex PCR; TCRdb keeps only in-frame clonotypes and omits some of them. This repertoire shows approximately 170,000 clones, around 80% found once; its top ten account for roughly 19%. Input material: peripheral blood. This chain uses TRBV5-5 with TRBJ1-1; D not resolved. The origin of this receptor is a woman aged 70-85 years who had recovered from COVID-19. Here the CDR3 DNA reads TGTGCCAGTTGGGAGATGAACACTGAAGCTTTCTTT. Protein sequence: CASWEMNTEAFF.